The 15 T cell receptor beta chains in this list originate from one sample, sequenced in a study of OX40 agonist ivuxolimab in advanced cancers. Data came from immunoSEQ multiplex PCR; TCRdb stores just in-frame clones and leaves some out. The sample records more than 35,000 clones, around 80% being singletons. The source was CD4+ or CD8+ T cells sorted from blood, collected in a trial of the OX40 agonist ivuxolimab. Every receptor here comes from an adult with an advanced solid tumor such as melanoma, head and neck, liver or kidney cancer.

The rearrangement uses TRBV7-6 and TRBJ1-5; perhaps TRBD1 as D (6 bases). Trimming shortened V by 2 bases and J by 4 bases, and 15 bases separated the two germline ends. This CDR3 is built from 16 residues. Germline V lookup: CDR1 SGHVS, CDR2 FNYEAQ. DNA for the CDR3: TGTGCCAGCAGCTTAAAGGACAGTAAGTCGAATCAGCCCCAGCATTTT. Its protein is CASSLKDSKSNQPQHF.

The chain carries TRBV7-8 and TRBJ1-3; D call uncertain. With 4 bases removed from V and 7 bases from J, the gap between germline ends came to 17 bases. The CDR3 is 15 amino acids. Germline CDR1 SGHVS, CDR2 FQNEAQ. CDR3 coding DNA: TGTGCCAGCAGCTACGACCTGCCCCAACTTAACACCATATATTTT. Its translation: CASSYDLPQLNTIYF.

CDR3 residues: CASSLAHEGAPAFF. As DNA, the CDR3 is TGTGCCAGCAGCTTAGCCCACGAGGGGGCGCCAGCTTTCTTT. The chain couples TRBV7-6 to TRBJ1-1; 7 nucleotides align to TRBD1. Germline V lookup: CDR1 SGHVS, CDR2 FNYEAQ. V lost 0 bases, J lost 10 bases, and 8 bases stayed unmatched. The CDR3 length is 14 residues.

This chain joins TRBV18 and TRBJ1-3; D unresolved. The CDR3 is 15 residues long. The V end lost 6 bases, the J end lost 0 bases, and 12 bases lay between the germline ends. Germline CDR1 and CDR2: KGHSH and LQKENI. Here the CDR3 DNA reads TGTGCCAGCTCGGGCCGTGGGCTCTCTGGAAACACCATATATTTT. Its protein product is CASSGRGLSGNTIYF.

The J gene is TRBJ2-2, the V gene TRBV19, with 12 bases that match TRBD1. The junction had 4 bases not matched to a gene; V was cut back by 6 bases and J by 8 bases. The CDR3 spans 14 residues. The germline CDR1 and CDR2 sequences are LNHDA and SQIVND (reference sequence). The CDR3 DNA follows: TGTGCCAGTAGGGGACAGGGGGCGGGAGGGGAGCTGTTTTTT. Protein: CASRGQGAGGELFF. Variable domain in full (rest from reference TRBV19 and TRBJ2-2): DGGITQSPKYLFRKEGQNVTLSCEQNLNHDAMYWYRQDPGQGLRLIYYSQIVNDFQKGDIAEGYSVSREKKESFPLTVTSAQKNPTAFYLCASRGQGAGGELFFGEGSRLTVL.

In DNA form, the CDR3 reads TGTGCCAGCAGCCAGACTGGATCCTACGAGCAGTACTTC. It specifies CASSQTGSYEQYF. This sequence joins TRBV6-5 and TRBJ2-7; no clear D. Germline V gene data show CDR1 as MNHEY and CDR2 as SVGAGI. The CDR3 length is 13 residues. With 6 bases removed from V and 1 base from J, the gap between germline ends came to 10 bases.

V usage is TRBV6-5 and J usage is TRBJ2-7; the D is unclear. The CDR3 runs to 13 residues. Trimming shortened V by 2 bases and J by 5 bases, and 10 bases separated the two germline ends. Germline V gives CDR1 MNHEY, CDR2 SVGAGI. The DNA of the CDR3 is TGTGCCAGCAGTTACCACTTGCAAAACGAGCAGTACTTC. Translating it yields CASSYHLQNEQYF.

This chain uses TRBV7-6 with TRBJ2-7; 16 bases map to TRBD2. Germline values: CDR1 SGHVS, CDR2 FNYEAQ. V shed 5 bases and J 4 bases; nucleotides not matched to a gene: 8. The CDR3 consists of 17 residues. The CDR3 nucleotides read TGTGCCAGCAGCCCGGGACTAGCGGGAGGGCTTTTATACGAGCAGTACTTC. Translation: CASSPGLAGGLLYEQYF. The whole variable domain, filled in from reference TRBV7-6 and TRBJ2-7, reads GAGVSQSPRYKVTKRGQDVALRCDPISGHVSLYWYRQALGQGPEFLTYFNYEAQQDKSGLPNDRFSAERPEGSISTLTIQRTEQRDSAMYRCASSPGLAGGLLYEQYFGPGTRLTVT.

Comment on this clone: Other DNA sequences in the same sample also yield this CDR3. The chain employs TRBV4-2 and TRBJ2-7, with D perhaps matching TRBD1 (6 bases). The CDR3 is made up of 15 amino acids. CDR1 and CDR2 (germline): LGHNA, YNFKEQ. Trimming shortened V by 1 base and J by 4 bases, and 14 bases separated the two germline ends. The CDR3 nucleotides read TGTGCCAGCAGCCAAGTGTGGGCAGGGGAGTACGAGCAGTACTTC. Translating it yields CASSQVWAGEYEQYF.

This sequence joins TRBV4-3 and TRBJ2-7; 9 bases fit TRBD1. Germline V gene data show CDR1 as LGHNA and CDR2 as YSLEER. There are 16 residues in the CDR3. Unmatched junction bases numbered 5, after V lost 0 bases and J lost 2 bases. CDR3 amino acids: CASSQDGGTGTYEQYF. In DNA form, the CDR3 reads TGCGCCAGCAGCCAAGATGGAGGGACAGGGACCTACGAGCAGTACTTC.

This clone has only one observation. This chain joins TRBV13 and TRBJ2-2; 7 bases align to TRBD2. Per germline, CDR1 PRHDT and CDR2 FYEKMQ (reference sequence). V shed 5 bases and J 6 bases; nucleotides not matched to a gene: 12. This CDR3 has 16 residues. The CDR3 reads CASSPVGLVVAGELFF. CDR3 sequence (DNA): TGTGCCAGCAGCCCAGTAGGACTAGTCGTCGCCGGGGAGCTGTTTTTT.

The chain joins TRBV7-2 to TRBJ2-1; 7 nucleotides line up with TRBD1. The CDR3 consists of 12 residues. The junction had 2 bases not matched to a gene; V was cut back by 1 base and J by 11 bases. The V gene's germline CDR1 is SGHTA and CDR2 FQGNSA. CDR3 in amino acids: CASSLGQGQQFF. In DNA, the CDR3 is TGTGCCAGCAGCTTAGGACAGGGTCAGCAGTTCTTC.

This sequence joins TRBV6-5 and TRBJ2-7; weak D call: TRBD2 (6 bases). The CDR3 spans 14 residues. V was shortened by 3 bases and J by 1 base, with 10 bases between the two germline ends. Germline assignment: CDR1 MNHEY and CDR2 SVGAGI. The CDR3 coding sequence is TGTGCCAGCAGTTATCGCGGGACTTCCTACGAGCAGTACTTC. Amino acids: CASSYRGTSYEQYF.

The V gene is TRBV2, the J gene TRBJ2-1; tentative D call: TRBD2 (5 bases). V lost 6 bases to trimming and J lost 6 bases, with 18 bases between them. Germline assignment: CDR1 SNHLY and CDR2 FYNNEI. The CDR3 is 15 amino acids. CDR3 in amino acids: CASSRSSLSANEQFF. DNA of the CDR3: TGTGCCAGCAGCCGATCTAGCCTTTCGGCCAATGAGCAGTTCTTC.

J is TRBJ1-1 and V is TRBV28; 7 nucleotides match TRBD1. CDR1 is MDHEN and CDR2 is SYDVKM in the germline V gene. V gave up 7 bases and J gave up 0 bases; unmatched junction bases: 8. This CDR3 region has 15 residues. The CDR3 DNA follows: TGTGCCAGCATCCCGGGACAGTTAATGAACACTGAAGCTTTCTTT. It yields the protein CASIPGQLMNTEAFF.